Sequencing of this TCR beta chain was carried out in a study of cytomegalovirus exposure and HLA in healthy donors. Study results and caveats: HLA alleles were associated with around 17,000 TCR beta sequences in a later analysis at 0.05 false discovery rate. Relative to equally common others, HLA-associated TCR beta chains showed greater clonal expansion in a later analysis.

As concerns this clone: Its antigen is currently unknown.

The CDR3 has 23 residues. The PCR ran on 60 Vbeta and 13 Jbeta primers. Assay: immunoSEQ multiplex PCR; the TCRdb copy retains only in-frame clones and omits some. The sample consists of tens of thousands of clones, 70% to 85% of them appearing once. The sequence was obtained from a man aged 40-49 years in good health and CMV-seropositive. Sequencing input: PBMCs. The gene calls are TRBV5-2 and TRBJ2-2; no DNA check was done on the table's D call, TRBD2. TRBV5-2 is described as a pseudogene. The CDR3 here is CASKRGSQRGDTNKSTNTGELFF. CDR3 nucleotide sequence: TGTGCCAGCAAGAGGGGGTCTCAGCGGGGGGACACTAACAAATCTACGAACACCGGGGAGCTGTTTTTT.